One and the same sample provided the 24 T cell receptor beta chains below, sequenced in a study of blood T cell repertoires in COVID-19. The table came from immunoSEQ multiplex PCR; TCRdb's copy has only in-frame clones and leaves some out. This table holds hundreds of thousands of clones, approximately 81% found once. The sample consisted of peripheral blood. These receptors all stem from a man aged 35 to 55 with acute or convalescent COVID-19.

V gene TRBV6-5 combines with J gene TRBJ1-6; no reliable D call. Between the trimmed V and J ends, which lost 5 bases and 4 bases, there was a span of 6 bases. CDR3 size: 13 residues. Germline V gene data show CDR1 as MNHEY and CDR2 as SVGAGI. In DNA form, the CDR3 reads TGTGCCAGCAGTAACAGATATAATTCACCCCTCCACTTT. Protein: CASSNRYNSPLHF.

Of note for this clone: One junction end does not reproduce the germline sequence, and a read error may be involved. The chain joins TRBV6-5 to TRBJ2-7; the D gene is possibly TRBD1 (6 bases). The CDR3 has 15 residues. Germline V gives CDR1 MNHEY, CDR2 SVGAGI. Here the CDR3 reads CASSNSDETTGRQYF. The CDR3 DNA follows: TGTGCCAGCAGTAACTCGGACGAAACGACAGGTCGGCAGTACTTC.

The chain is built from TRBV7-2 and TRBJ1-3, with D uncertain. CDR3 length equals 15 residues. V lost 1 base, J lost 4 bases, and 11 bases lay in between. CDR1 and CDR2 from the germline V gene are SGHTA and FQGNSA. The CDR3 is CASSLGAESGNTIYF. In nucleotides, the CDR3 is TGTGCCAGCAGCTTAGGGGCAGAGAGCGGAAACACCATATATTTT.

The rearrangement uses TRBV2 and TRBJ1-5; the D gene is possibly TRBD1 (6 bases). Trimming took off 7 bases at V and 3 bases at J, with 10 bases between the two ends. Germline assignment: CDR1 SNHLY and CDR2 FYNNEI. The CDR3 spans 13 residues. CDR3 DNA sequence: TGTGCCAGCACCAGGGACAACAATCAGCCCCAGCATTTT. Protein product: CASTRDNNQPQHF. Drawing the rest from reference TRBV2 and TRBJ1-5, the complete variable domain is EPEVTQTPSHQVTQMGQEVILRCVPISNHLYFYWYRQILGQKVEFLVSFYNNEISEKSEIFDDQFSVERPDGSNFTLKIRSTKLEDSAMYFCASTRDNNQPQHFGDGTRLSIL.

V usage is TRBV19 and J usage is TRBJ1-4, with D possibly matching TRBD1 (6 bases). The germline V and J ends were trimmed by 8 bases and 10 bases, with 17 bases remaining between them. The V gene's germline CDR1 is LNHDA and CDR2 SQIVND (reference sequence). The CDR3 is made up of 13 amino acids. CDR3 residues: CASRQVTTGKLFF. DNA of the CDR3: TGTGCCAGTCGACAGGTTACGACAGGAAAACTGTTTTTT.

The genes are TRBV19 and TRBJ1-5, with 9 bases matching TRBD1. This CDR3 region has 15 residues. The germline gives CDR1 LNHDA, CDR2 SQIVND (reference sequence). V trimming: 4 bases; J trimming: 3 bases; junction bases outside the gene matches: 4. The CDR3 sequence is CASSTTGGYNQPQHF. The CDR3 nucleotides read TGTGCCAGTAGTACTACAGGGGGCTACAATCAGCCCCAGCATTTT.

This clone was counted between two and nine times. The chain joins TRBV9 to TRBJ1-2; 7 bases align to TRBD1. The germline gives CDR1 SGDLS, CDR2 YYNGEE. With V trimmed by 2 bases and J by 4 bases, 14 bases remained unmatched. The CDR3 is 17 residues long. CDR3 amino acids: CASSVSTQTGSVYGYTF. Written as DNA, the CDR3 is TGTGCCAGCAGCGTTAGTACGCAGACAGGGTCGGTCTATGGCTACACCTTC.

This rearrangement joins TRBV29-1 to TRBJ2-5, with 14 positions matching TRBD2. Germline CDR1 reads SQVTM; CDR2 reads ANQGSEA. The trim removed 4 bases at V and 5 bases at J, leaving 0 bases unmatched. The CDR3 length is 13 residues. The CDR3 DNA is TGCAGCGTTGGACTAGCGGGGGGGGAGACCCAGTACTTC. Translated: CSVGLAGGETQYF. Full variable domain (rest looked up from reference TRBV29-1 and TRBJ2-5): SAVISQKPSRDICQRGTSLTIQCQVDSQVTMMFWYRQQPGQSLTLIATANQGSEATYESGFVIDKFPISRPNLTFSTLTVSNMSPEDSSIYLCSVGLAGGETQYFGPGTRLLVL.

CDR3 in amino acids: CASSSRGQGSNEKLFF. CDR3 nucleotides: TGCGCCAGCAGCTCCCGGGGACAGGGGAGTAATGAAAAACTGTTTTTT. The gene calls are TRBV5-1 and TRBJ1-4; TRBD1 matches at 10 bases. V lost 3 bases to trimming and J lost 4 bases; unmatched junction nucleotides: 6. The CDR3 loop spans 16 amino acids. Germline CDR1 is SGHRS and CDR2 is YFSETQ.

Only a few counts were recorded for this clone. CDR3 region: CASSLSGGAGGTGELFF. CDR3 coding DNA: TGCGCCAGCAGCCTCAGCGGGGGGGCCGGGGGTACCGGGGAGCTGTTTTTT. The chain links TRBV4-3 to TRBJ2-2; the match to TRBD2 covers 10 bases. Germline V lookup: CDR1 LGHNA, CDR2 YSLEER. V lost 4 bases to trimming and J lost 5 bases; unmatched junction nucleotides: 10. The CDR3 extends over 17 amino acids.

Only a few counts were recorded for this clone. V usage is TRBV14 and J usage is TRBJ1-2, with TRBD1 matching over 9 bases. The CDR3 totals 13 residues. Looked up from germline, CDR1 is SGHDN and CDR2 is FVKESK. Trimming at V came to 5 bases and at J to 8 bases, leaving 6 bases not matched to a gene. CDR3 residues: CASSVHRGQGYTF. The CDR3 nucleotides are TGTGCCAGCAGCGTGCACAGGGGGCAAGGCTACACCTTC.

The J gene is TRBJ1-1, the V gene TRBV2, with D possibly being TRBD1 (5 bases). Germline-derived CDR1 and CDR2 are SNHLY and FYNNEI. The V end was cut by 2 bases, the J end by 5 bases, with 9 bases between. The CDR3 has 13 amino acids. The CDR3 here is CASSEIRVTEAFF. The CDR3 DNA reads as TGTGCCAGCAGTGAAATCAGGGTTACTGAAGCTTTCTTT.

The V gene is TRBV5-1, the J gene TRBJ1-1; tentatively, D is TRBD1 (6 bases). V lost 0 bases and J 5 bases, leaving 17 bases between the germline ends. This CDR3 region has 16 residues. Germline-derived CDR1 and CDR2 are SGHRS and YFSETQ. CDR3 protein: CASSLELTGIGTEAFF. Here the CDR3 DNA reads TGCGCCAGCAGCTTGGAACTTACAGGGATCGGGACTGAAGCTTTCTTT.

This clone was detected only once. Here the CDR3 DNA reads TGTGCCAGCAGCCACCAATTTGTAGCGGGCACAGATACGCAGTATTTT. Translated, it gives CASSHQFVAGTDTQYF. This chain uses TRBV3-1 (or the pseudogene TRBV3-2) with TRBJ2-3, with D possibly matching TRBD2 (6 bases). CDR3 length equals 16 residues. The germline V gene has CDR1 LGHDT and CDR2 YNNKEL (reference sequence). The V end was cut by 3 bases, the J end by 1 base, with 14 bases between.

The chain employs TRBV2 and TRBJ1-1, with D possibly TRBD1 on 5 matching bases. The germline gives CDR1 SNHLY, CDR2 FYNNEI. Trimming cost V 7 bases and J 3 bases, with 12 bases left between them. The CDR3 length is 13 residues. This chain's CDR3 is CASTRETDTEAFF. The CDR3 region has the DNA TGTGCCAGCACCAGGGAAACGGACACTGAAGCTTTCTTT.

The V and J genes are TRBV28 and TRBJ1-6; 8 nucleotides agree with TRBD1. The V gene end was trimmed by 8 bases and the J gene end by 9 bases; junction bases not matched to a gene: 9. The CDR3 has 14 amino acids. Germline loops: CDR1 MDHEN, CDR2 SYDVKM. CDR3 amino acids: CASVPGQAFSPLHF. The CDR3 coding sequence is TGTGCCAGCGTACCGGGACAGGCCTTTTCACCCCTCCACTTT.

The gene calls are TRBV2 and TRBJ2-3; a weak D match, TRBD1 (6 bases). V dropped 6 bases and J dropped 3 bases, with 13 bases sitting between them. The CDR3 is 14 residues long. Germline CDR1 SNHLY, CDR2 FYNNEI. This CDR3 reads CASSPGQLTDTQYF. The CDR3 DNA follows: TGTGCCAGCAGCCCTGGACAGCTGACAGATACGCAGTATTTT.

The rearrangement links TRBV5-1 to TRBJ1-3, with D maybe TRBD1 (6 bases). Germline values: CDR1 SGHRS, CDR2 YFSETQ. The V end lost 4 bases, the J end lost 2 bases, and 16 bases lay between the germline ends. The CDR3 totals 16 residues. The CDR3 DNA is TGCGCCAGCAGCCAAAATACAGGGCCTCCTGGAAACACCATATATTTT. Translating gives CASSQNTGPPGNTIYF.

This chain connects TRBV5-1 to TRBJ2-1; TRBD1 matches 10 bases. CDR1 and CDR2 from the germline V gene are SGHRS and YFSETQ. This CDR3 has 15 residues. V shed 5 bases and J 4 bases; nucleotides not matched to a gene: 6. Here the CDR3 DNA reads TGCGCCAGCAGGTTTGGGACAGGGGAATACAATGAGCAGTTCTTC. Translation gives CASRFGTGEYNEQFF.

The gene calls are TRBV5-6 and TRBJ1-1; 8 nucleotides match TRBD1. V dropped 1 base and J dropped 8; count of bases not matched to a gene: 7. Germline CDR1 is SGHDT and CDR2 is YYEEEE. CDR3 length: 14 amino acids. The CDR3 protein is CASSLKSGGGEAFF. CDR3 bases: TGTGCCAGCAGCTTGAAATCAGGGGGCGGGGAAGCTTTCTTT.

The chain recombines TRBV27 with TRBJ2-5, with D maybe TRBD1 (6 bases). Germline V lookup: CDR1 MNHEY, CDR2 SMNVEV (reference sequence). The CDR3 covers 16 residues. Trimming removed 5 bases at V and 2 bases at J, with 18 bases between. The CDR3 DNA follows: TGTGCCAGCAGTGCTATCTCAGGGGCCGCACAAGAGACCCAGTACTTC. This sequence encodes CASSAISGAAQETQYF.

The chain employs TRBV9 and TRBJ1-2; D remains ambiguous. V was trimmed by 0 bases and J by 1 base, leaving 10 bases between them. The CDR3 contains 15 residues. CDR1 and CDR2 from the germline V gene are SGDLS and YYNGEE. CDR3 sequence (DNA): TGTGCCAGCAGCGTAGCGGGAGGGTTTAACTATGGCTACACCTTC. Its translation: CASSVAGGFNYGYTF.

The chain joins TRBV19 to TRBJ2-7, with TRBD2 matching over 8 bases. Germline CDR1 and CDR2: LNHDA and SQIVND (reference sequence). The J segment lost 2 bases and the V segment lost 4 bases, leaving 4 bases of the junction unmatched. This CDR3 contains 14 residues. This chain's CDR3 is CASSTGLGTYEQYF. The CDR3 region has the DNA TGTGCCAGTAGTACGGGACTAGGGACCTACGAGCAGTACTTC.

The V and J genes are TRBV18 and TRBJ1-5, with D possibly matching TRBD1 (5 bases). The CDR3 is 14 residues long. Trimming took 9 bases from V and 2 from J, leaving 14 bases between them. From germline, CDR1 is KGHSH and CDR2 LQKENI. The CDR3 reads CARTRVRGNQPQHF. The CDR3 DNA reads as TGTGCCAGAACCAGGGTGAGAGGCAATCAGCCCCAGCATTTT.